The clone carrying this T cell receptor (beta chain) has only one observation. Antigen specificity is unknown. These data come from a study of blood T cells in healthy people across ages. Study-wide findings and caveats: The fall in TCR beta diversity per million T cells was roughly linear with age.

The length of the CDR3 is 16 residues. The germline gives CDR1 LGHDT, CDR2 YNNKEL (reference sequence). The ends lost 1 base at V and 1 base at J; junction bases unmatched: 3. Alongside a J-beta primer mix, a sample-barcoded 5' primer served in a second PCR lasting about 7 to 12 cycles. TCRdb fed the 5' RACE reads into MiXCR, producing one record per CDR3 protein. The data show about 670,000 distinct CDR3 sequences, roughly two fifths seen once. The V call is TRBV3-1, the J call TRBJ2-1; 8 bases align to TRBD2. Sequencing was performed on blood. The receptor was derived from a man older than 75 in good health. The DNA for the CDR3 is TGTGCCAGCAGCCAAGCCCCGGGAGGGTCCTACAATGAGCAGTTCTTC. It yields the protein CASSQAPGGSYNEQFF.